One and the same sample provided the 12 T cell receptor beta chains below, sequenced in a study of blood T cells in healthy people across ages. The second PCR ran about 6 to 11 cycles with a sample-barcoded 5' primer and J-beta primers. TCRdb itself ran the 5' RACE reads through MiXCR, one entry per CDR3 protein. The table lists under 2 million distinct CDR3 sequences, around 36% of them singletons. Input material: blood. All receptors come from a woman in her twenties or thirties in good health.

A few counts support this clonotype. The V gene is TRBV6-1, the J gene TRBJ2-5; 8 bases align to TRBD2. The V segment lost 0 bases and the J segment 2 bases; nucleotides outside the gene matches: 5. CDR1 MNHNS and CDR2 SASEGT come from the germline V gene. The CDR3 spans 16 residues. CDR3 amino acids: CASSEATAGGQETQYF. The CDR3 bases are TGTGCCAGCAGTGAAGCTACGGCGGGGGGTCAAGAGACCCAGTACTTC.

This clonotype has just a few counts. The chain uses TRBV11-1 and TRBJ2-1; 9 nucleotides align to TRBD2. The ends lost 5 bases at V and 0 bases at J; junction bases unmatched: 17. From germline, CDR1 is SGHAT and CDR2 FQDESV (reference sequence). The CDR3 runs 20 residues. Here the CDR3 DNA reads TGTGCCAGCAGCCCGAGAGGGGGCTTACTAGCGGGCGGCTCCTACAATGAGCAGTTCTTC. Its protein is CASSPRGGLLAGGSYNEQFF.

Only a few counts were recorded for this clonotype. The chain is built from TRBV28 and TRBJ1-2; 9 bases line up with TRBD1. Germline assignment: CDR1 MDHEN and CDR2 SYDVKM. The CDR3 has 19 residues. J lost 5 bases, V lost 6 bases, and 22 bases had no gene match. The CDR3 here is CASRLQTRWTGVQEYGYTF. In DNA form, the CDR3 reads TGTGCCAGCAGACTCCAGACCCGGTGGACAGGGGTCCAAGAGTATGGCTACACCTTC.

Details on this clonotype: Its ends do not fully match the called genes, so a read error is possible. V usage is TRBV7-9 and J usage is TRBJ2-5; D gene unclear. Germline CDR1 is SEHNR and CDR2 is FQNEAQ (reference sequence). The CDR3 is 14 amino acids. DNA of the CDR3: TGTGCCAACAGCTTCGGCCGATCACAAGAGACCCAGTACTTC. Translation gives CANSFGRSQETQYF.

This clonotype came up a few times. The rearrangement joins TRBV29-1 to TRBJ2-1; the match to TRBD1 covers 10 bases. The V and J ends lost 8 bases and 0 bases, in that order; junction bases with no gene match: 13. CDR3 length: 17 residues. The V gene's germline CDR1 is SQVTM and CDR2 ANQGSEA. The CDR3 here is CSTRPGQGLISYNEQFF. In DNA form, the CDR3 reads TGCAGCACAAGACCGGGACAGGGGCTAATCTCCTACAATGAGCAGTTCTTC.

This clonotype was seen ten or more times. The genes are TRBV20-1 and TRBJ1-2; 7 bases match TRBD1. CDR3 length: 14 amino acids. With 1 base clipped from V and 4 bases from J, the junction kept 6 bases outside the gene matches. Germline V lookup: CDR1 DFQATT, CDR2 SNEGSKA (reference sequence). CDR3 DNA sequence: TGCAGTGCTAGAGCAACGACAGGGTCCTATGGCTACACCTTC. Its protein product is CSARATTGSYGYTF.

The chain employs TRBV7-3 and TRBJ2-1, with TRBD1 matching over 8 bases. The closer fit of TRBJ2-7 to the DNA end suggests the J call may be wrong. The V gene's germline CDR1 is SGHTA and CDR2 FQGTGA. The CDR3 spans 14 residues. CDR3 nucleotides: TGTGCCAGCAGCTTAGGACAGGGCGCGGCCGAGCAGTACTTC. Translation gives CASSLGQGAAEQYF.

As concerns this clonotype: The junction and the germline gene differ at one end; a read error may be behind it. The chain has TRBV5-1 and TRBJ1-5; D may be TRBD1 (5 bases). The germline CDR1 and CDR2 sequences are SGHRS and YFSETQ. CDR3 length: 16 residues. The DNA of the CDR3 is TGCGCCAGCAGCTTGGGGGCAGGGAGTAGCAACCAGCCCCAGCATTTT. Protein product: CASSLGAGSSNQPQHF.

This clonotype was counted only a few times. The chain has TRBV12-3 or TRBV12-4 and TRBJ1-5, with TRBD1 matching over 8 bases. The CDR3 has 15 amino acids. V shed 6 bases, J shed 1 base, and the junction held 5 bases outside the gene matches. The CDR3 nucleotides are TGTGCCAGCAGCCCGACAGGGGCCAGCAATCAGCCCCAGCATTTT. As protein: CASSPTGASNQPQHF.

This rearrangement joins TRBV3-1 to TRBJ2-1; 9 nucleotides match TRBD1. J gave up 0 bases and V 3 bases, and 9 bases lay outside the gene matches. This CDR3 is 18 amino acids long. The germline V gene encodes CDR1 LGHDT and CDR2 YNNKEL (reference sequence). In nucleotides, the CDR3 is TGTGCCAGCAGCCAGGTCCCGGGACAGGGAAGCTCCTACAATGAGCAGTTCTTC. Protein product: CASSQVPGQGSSYNEQFF.

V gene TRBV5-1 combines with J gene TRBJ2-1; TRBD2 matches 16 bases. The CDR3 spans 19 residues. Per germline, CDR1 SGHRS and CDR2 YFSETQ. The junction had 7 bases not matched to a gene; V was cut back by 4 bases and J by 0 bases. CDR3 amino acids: CASSRGTSGGVSSYNEQFF. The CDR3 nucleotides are TGCGCCAGCAGCAGGGGGACTAGCGGGGGGGTGAGCTCCTACAATGAGCAGTTCTTC. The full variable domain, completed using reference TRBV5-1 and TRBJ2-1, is KAGVTQTPRYLIKTRGQQVTLSCSPISGHRSVSWYQQTPGQGLQFLFEYFSETQRNKGNFPGRFSGRQFSNSRSEMNVSTLELGDSALYLCASSRGTSGGVSSYNEQFFGPGTRLTVL.

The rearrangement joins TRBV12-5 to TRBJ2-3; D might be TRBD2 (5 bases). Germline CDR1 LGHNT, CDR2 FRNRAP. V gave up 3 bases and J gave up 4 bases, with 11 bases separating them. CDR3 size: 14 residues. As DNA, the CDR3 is TGTGCTAGTGGTTTAGATCACGGGGCAGATACGCAGTATTTT. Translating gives CASGLDHGADTQYF.